The clone carrying this T cell receptor beta chain was seen once. Its specificity is not known. This record belongs to a study of shared clonotypes between healthy human individuals. Turning to the study itself: CD4 naive cells filled three plates per donor, CD4 memory three, CD8 naive two and CD8 memory one.

Study outcomes and limitations: The study found approximately 5% of naive CD4 clonotypes shared across a handful of donors.

Naivety among CD8 cells was defined by CD45RO negativity and positive CCR7 selection, thereby excluding terminally differentiated effector memory CD45RA+ cells. Here immunoSEQ multiplex PCR was the method, and the copy in TCRdb shows in-frame clones only, minus some. Among over 750,000 clones listed, about 96% were seen once. Germline lookup yields CDR1 SGHDT and CDR2 YYEEEE. V lost 2 bases and J lost 7, with 6 bases in between. The CDR3 is 11 amino acids. The receptor was isolated from a man aged 25 to 40 in good health. This chain uses TRBV5-6 with TRBJ1-2; D gene ambiguous. Sequencing was performed on naive CD8+ T cells sorted from blood. CDR3 residues: CASSFGRGYTF. Written as DNA, the CDR3 is TGTGCCAGCAGCTTCGGCCGTGGCTACACCTTC.